Listed below are T cell receptor beta chains from one sample, sequenced in a study of blood T cell repertoires in COVID-19. Sequencing was performed with immunoSEQ multiplex PCR; in TCRdb, only in-frame clones are kept and a portion is missing. The sample has 35,000 to 55,000 clones, approximately 88% seen once; the top ten hold approximately 3.3%. The sample was peripheral blood. These receptors originate from a human donor in a cohort sampled during active COVID-19. The CDR3 runs from the conserved cysteine through the conserved F or W. D genes are given only for firm matches. For some rows the clone size is stated as once, few or many, or as a class when expanded; others skip it.

d_gene: NA
v_gene: TRBV7-3
abundance: NA
j_gene: TRBJ1-6
CDR3aa: CASSLTGGKDSPLHF
CDR3nt: TGTGCCAGCAGCTTAACTGGGGGGAAGGATTCACCCCTCCACTTT

d_gene: NA
v_gene: TRBV7-9
abundance: NA
j_gene: TRBJ1-2
CDR3aa: CASSSAGVNYGYTF
CDR3nt: TGTGCCAGCAGCTCCGCAGGGGTTAACTATGGCTACACCTTC

d_gene: NA
v_gene: TRBV7-2
abundance: NA
j_gene: TRBJ1-6
CDR3aa: CASSLTGSPLHF
CDR3nt: TGTGCCAGCAGCTTGACGGGTTCACCCCTCCACTTT

d_gene: TRBD1
v_gene: TRBV14
abundance: NA
j_gene: TRBJ1-2
CDR3aa: CASSPRQGSGYTF
CDR3nt: TGTGCCAGCAGCCCCCGACAGGGCTCGGGCTACACCTTC

d_gene: NA
v_gene: TRBV5-6
abundance: NA
j_gene: TRBJ2-7
CDR3aa: CASSLVDSYEQYF
CDR3nt: TGTGCCAGCAGCTTGGTGGACAGCTACGAGCAGTACTTC

d_gene: TRBD2
v_gene: TRBV6-4
abundance: NA
j_gene: TRBJ2-3
CDR3aa: CASSTSGGADTQYF
CDR3nt: TGTGCCAGCAGTACTAGCGGGGGGGCAGATACGCAGTATTTT

d_gene: NA
v_gene: TRBV9
abundance: NA
j_gene: TRBJ2-3
CDR3aa: CASSVQGQSTDTQYF
CDR3nt: TGTGCCAGCAGCGTACAGGGACAATCCACAGATACGCAGTATTTT

d_gene: NA
v_gene: TRBV27
abundance: NA
j_gene: TRBJ1-5
CDR3aa: CASSLVGGAKGQPQHF
CDR3nt: TGTGCCAGCAGTTTGGTCGGGGGGGCGAAGGGTCAGCCCCAGCATTTT

d_gene: NA
v_gene: TRBV5-5
abundance: once
j_gene: TRBJ2-7
CDR3aa: CASSLEDSFSYEQYF
CDR3nt: TGTGCCAGCAGCTTGGAGGACAGCTTCTCCTACGAGCAGTACTTC

d_gene: TRBD2
v_gene: TRBV11-2
abundance: few
j_gene: TRBJ2-5
CDR3aa: CASSPPVGGRARRETQYF
CDR3nt: TGTGCCAGCAGCCCTCCGGTGGGCGGGAGGGCCAGGAGGGAGACCCAGTACTTC

d_gene: NA
v_gene: TRBV25-1
abundance: NA
j_gene: TRBJ2-7
CDR3aa: CASSGLGGSAYEQYF
CDR3nt: TGTGCCAGCAGTGGGTTGGGGGGATCCGCCTACGAGCAGTACTTC

d_gene: NA
v_gene: TRBV15
abundance: NA
j_gene: TRBJ1-5
CDR3aa: CATNQDLFLSNQPQHF
CDR3nt: TGTGCCACCAACCAAGATCTATTTCTTAGCAATCAGCCCCAGCATTTT

d_gene: NA
v_gene: TRBV7-2
abundance: once
j_gene: TRBJ1-6
CDR3aa: CASSLQVTAGSPLHF
CDR3nt: TGTGCCAGCAGCCTCCAGGTGACAGCGGGTTCACCCCTCCACTTT

d_gene: NA
v_gene: TRBV7-8
abundance: NA
j_gene: TRBJ2-4
CDR3aa: CASSPGGATAKNIQYF
CDR3nt: TGTGCCAGCAGCCCTGGGGGGGCAACAGCCAAAAACATTCAGTACTTC

d_gene: TRBD2
v_gene: TRBV4-1
abundance: NA
j_gene: TRBJ2-2
CDR3aa: CASSWSGGANTGELFF
CDR3nt: TGCGCCAGCAGCTGGAGCGGGGGGGCGAACACCGGGGAGCTGTTTTTT

d_gene: TRBD2
v_gene: TRBV3-1/TRBV3-2
abundance: NA
j_gene: TRBJ2-3
CDR3aa: CASSQAEAGGPDRGTDTQYF
CDR3nt: TGTGCCAGCAGCCAAGCGGAAGCGGGGGGACCCGATAGAGGCACAGATACGCAGTATTTT

d_gene: NA
v_gene: TRBV28
abundance: NA
j_gene: TRBJ1-2
CDR3aa: CASSFPAGAGGGNGYTF
CDR3nt: TGTGCCAGCAGTTTCCCGGCAGGGGCTGGGGGGGGGAATGGCTACACCTTC

d_gene: NA
v_gene: TRBV28
abundance: NA
j_gene: TRBJ2-7
CDR3aa: CASSLSWQGTYEQYF
CDR3nt: TGTGCCAGCAGTTTGTCATGGCAGGGCACCTACGAGCAGTACTTC

d_gene: NA
v_gene: TRBV5-4
abundance: NA
j_gene: TRBJ2-5
CDR3aa: CASSQAGLEETQYF
CDR3nt: TGTGCCAGCAGCCAGGCTGGACTTGAAGAGACCCAGTACTTC

d_gene: NA
v_gene: TRBV2
abundance: NA
j_gene: TRBJ2-2
CDR3aa: CASIQSGFPGELFF
CDR3nt: TGTGCCAGCATTCAGTCAGGGTTTCCCGGGGAGCTGTTTTTT

d_gene: TRBD1
v_gene: TRBV4-2
abundance: NA
j_gene: TRBJ1-2
CDR3aa: CASSQVNPGQGYGYTF
CDR3nt: TGTGCCAGCAGCCAAGTGAACCCCGGACAGGGCTATGGCTACACCTTC

d_gene: TRBD1
v_gene: TRBV11-3
abundance: NA
j_gene: TRBJ1-6
CDR3aa: CASSQGQGPLHF
CDR3nt: TGTGCCAGCAGCCAGGGACAGGGACCCCTCCACTTT

d_gene: TRBD2
v_gene: TRBV9
abundance: few
j_gene: TRBJ2-2
CDR3aa: CASSEWGGTGELFF
CDR3nt: TGTGCCAGCAGCGAGTGGGGGGGAACCGGGGAGCTGTTTTTT

d_gene: NA
v_gene: TRBV6-5
abundance: NA
j_gene: TRBJ2-7
CDR3aa: CASSYRASYEQYF
CDR3nt: TGTGCCAGCTCCTACAGGGCGTCCTACGAGCAGTACTTC

d_gene: NA
v_gene: TRBV3-1/TRBV3-2
abundance: NA
j_gene: TRBJ1-2
CDR3aa: CASSPPGFGYTF
CDR3nt: TGTGCCAGCAGCCCACCAGGGTTTGGCTACACCTTC

d_gene: NA
v_gene: TRBV6-4
abundance: NA
j_gene: TRBJ2-1
CDR3aa: CASSSSPVNEQFF
CDR3nt: TGTGCCAGCAGTTCGTCCCCGGTCAATGAGCAGTTCTTC